These 14 T cell receptor beta chains came from one sample sequenced in a study of blood T cell repertoires in COVID-19. Method: immunoSEQ multiplex PCR; TCRdb's copy keeps in-frame clones and lacks some. Of 130,000 to 150,000 clones listed, approximately 84% are singletons. Material for sequencing was PBMCs or T cells enriched from blood (not recorded which). Source of these receptors: a man in his forties or fifties with acute COVID-19.

The chain combines TRBV29-1 with TRBJ2-1; 9 nucleotides align to TRBD2. Germline-derived CDR1 and CDR2 are SQVTM and ANQGSEA. Trimming cost V 6 bases and J 3 bases; bases outside gene matches: 6. CDR3 length equals 14 residues. The CDR3 loop is CSVETSGNYNEQFF. In nucleotides, the CDR3 is TGCAGCGTGGAGACTAGCGGCAACTACAATGAGCAGTTCTTC.

Note on this clone: The same CDR3 can be traced to other DNA sequences in this sample. This chain joins TRBV28 and TRBJ1-4; 8 nucleotides agree with TRBD1. The CDR3 spans 15 residues. Germline loops: CDR1 MDHEN, CDR2 SYDVKM. The trim removed 3 bases at V and 8 bases at J, leaving 8 bases unmatched. The CDR3 spells CASSFSRQGREKLFF. CDR3 bases: TGTGCCAGCAGTTTCAGTAGACAGGGGAGAGAAAAACTGTTTTTT.

The chain employs TRBV6-5 and TRBJ2-7; maybe TRBD2 (6 bases). Between the trimmed V and J ends, which lost 9 bases and 0 bases, there was a span of 12 bases. CDR1 is MNHEY and CDR2 is SVGAGI in the germline V gene. This CDR3 contains 13 residues. CDR3 coding DNA: TGTGCCAGTCGGGACTCTAGCTCCTACGAGCAGTACTTC. The encoded protein is CASRDSSSYEQYF.

As DNA, the CDR3 is TGTGCCAGCAGCTTGCCGGGACAGCTTAGCGGGAGTACGAATGAGCAGTTCTTC. Translated: CASSLPGQLSGSTNEQFF. V is TRBV7-9 and J is TRBJ2-1; 9 bases align to TRBD2. CDR1 and CDR2 from the germline V gene are SEHNR and FQNEAQ (reference sequence). The length of the CDR3 is 18 residues. Unmatched junction bases numbered 16, after V lost 3 bases and J lost 7 bases.

This clone was seen a single time. The CDR3 region has the DNA TGTGCCAGCAGCCCACACAGGGGCTCCTACGAGCAGTACTTC. This sequence encodes CASSPHRGSYEQYF. The genes are TRBV6-5 and TRBJ2-7; the match to TRBD1 covers 7 bases. J was trimmed by 0 bases and V by 6 bases; bases with no gene match: 5. The CDR3 totals 14 residues. Germline values: CDR1 MNHEY, CDR2 SVGAGI.

This rearrangement joins TRBV27 to TRBJ2-1; tentative D call: TRBD2 (5 bases). Per the germline V gene, CDR1 is MNHEY and CDR2 is SMNVEV (reference sequence). V was cut by 5 bases and J by 1 base, with 15 bases left in between. The CDR3 has 16 residues. Here the CDR3 reads CASSGGQVGSYNEQFF. For the CDR3, the DNA is TGTGCCAGCAGTGGAGGTCAGGTAGGTTCCTACAATGAGCAGTTCTTC.

The chain joins TRBV2 to TRBJ1-1; TRBD1 aligns across 7 bases. The trim removed 4 bases at V and 4 bases at J, leaving 9 bases unmatched. The CDR3 runs to 15 residues. Germline V CDR1 and CDR2: SNHLY, FYNNEI. CDR3 in amino acids: CASSGGTGVSTEAFF. DNA for the CDR3: TGTGCCAGCAGTGGCGGTACAGGGGTGAGCACTGAAGCTTTCTTT.

V usage is TRBV7-9 and J usage is TRBJ1-2; a possible D gene is TRBD1 (5 bases). The germline CDR1 and CDR2 sequences are SEHNR and FQNEAQ (reference sequence). Trimming took 0 bases from V and 4 from J, leaving 9 bases between them. The CDR3 is 14 residues long. As DNA, the CDR3 is TGTGCCAGCAGCTTAGCAGGGGCTTTCTATGGCTACACCTTC. It encodes CASSLAGAFYGYTF.

This clone was counted once. This chain connects TRBV5-4 to TRBJ2-5, with D uncertain. Trimming took off 2 bases at V and 1 base at J, with 15 bases between the two ends. This CDR3 region has 16 residues. Per the germline V gene, CDR1 is SGHNT and CDR2 is YYREEE (reference sequence). In nucleotides, the CDR3 is TGTGCCAGCAGCTTACTCGGTCACCGGTTCCAAGAGACCCAGTACTTC. Protein product: CASSLLGHRFQETQYF.

J is TRBJ1-2 and V is TRBV9; possible D gene TRBD1, 6 bases. CDR3 length: 14 amino acids. V was trimmed by 4 bases and J by 4 bases, leaving 14 bases between them. Looked up from germline, CDR1 is SGDLS and CDR2 is YYNGEE. The DNA of the CDR3 is TGTGCCAGCAGCCAGACAGGCCTTCCCTATGGCTACACCTTC. Residues: CASSQTGLPYGYTF. Together with reference TRBV9 and TRBJ1-2, the CDR3 gives the full variable domain: DSGVTQTPKHLITATGQRVTLRCSPRSGDLSVYWYQQSLDQGLQFLIQYYNGEERAKGNILERFSAQQFPDLHSELNLSSLELGDSALYFCASSQTGLPYGYTFGSGTRLTVV.

The genes are TRBV19 and TRBJ1-1, with 9 bases lining up with TRBD1. This CDR3 is built from 13 residues. Germline V CDR1 and CDR2: LNHDA, SQIVND (reference sequence). The V gene end was trimmed by 6 bases and the J gene end by 5 bases; junction bases not matched to a gene: 4. CDR3 DNA: TGTGCCAGTAGGACGGGACAGGGAACTGAAGCTTTCTTT. Translating gives CASRTGQGTEAFF.

The V and J genes are TRBV5-1 and TRBJ2-7; TRBD2 agrees at 11 bases. The CDR3 extends over 14 amino acids. V was clipped by 3 bases and J by 3 bases; unmatched bases: 2. The germline gives CDR1 SGHRS, CDR2 YFSETQ. CDR3 loop: CASSYTSGSYEQYF. CDR3 coding DNA: TGCGCCAGCAGCTACACTAGCGGGAGCTACGAGCAGTACTTC. Using reference TRBV5-1 and TRBJ2-7 for the parts outside the CDR3, the full variable domain is KAGVTQTPRYLIKTRGQQVTLSCSPISGHRSVSWYQQTPGQGLQFLFEYFSETQRNKGNFPGRFSGRQFSNSRSEMNVSTLELGDSALYLCASSYTSGSYEQYFGPGTRLTVT.

This chain connects TRBV11-2 to TRBJ2-7; perhaps TRBD2 as D (5 bases). Looked up from germline, CDR1 is SGHAT and CDR2 is FQNNGV. The V end lost 0 bases, the J end lost 5 bases, and 11 bases lay between the germline ends. The CDR3 is 14 residues long. DNA of the CDR3: TGTGCCAGCAGCTTAGATGTGCTAGCCCACGAGCAGTACTTC. This encodes CASSLDVLAHEQYF.

This clone was detected a few times. The chain couples TRBV20-1 to TRBJ1-6; a weak D match, TRBD1 (6 bases). The V gene lost 5 bases and the J gene lost 0 bases, with 17 bases spanning the gap. This CDR3 region has 17 residues. Germline V gene data show CDR1 as DFQATT and CDR2 as SNEGSKA (reference sequence). The CDR3 DNA sequence: TGCAGTGCTCGTGAAGGGGGGGCAACCTCCTATAATTCACCCCTCCACTTT. Translated: CSAREGGATSYNSPLHF.